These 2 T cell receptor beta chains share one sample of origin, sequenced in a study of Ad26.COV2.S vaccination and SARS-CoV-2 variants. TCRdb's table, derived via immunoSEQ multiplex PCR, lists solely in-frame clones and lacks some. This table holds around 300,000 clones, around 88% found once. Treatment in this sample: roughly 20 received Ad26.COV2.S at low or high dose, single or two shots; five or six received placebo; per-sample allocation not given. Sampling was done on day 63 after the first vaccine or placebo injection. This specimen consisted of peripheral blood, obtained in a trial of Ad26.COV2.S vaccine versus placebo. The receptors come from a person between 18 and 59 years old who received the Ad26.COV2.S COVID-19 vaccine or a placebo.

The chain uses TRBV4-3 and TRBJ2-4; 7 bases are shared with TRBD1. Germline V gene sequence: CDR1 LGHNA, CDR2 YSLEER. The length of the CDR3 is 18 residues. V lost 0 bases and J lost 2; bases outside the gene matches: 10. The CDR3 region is CASSQDPGTTGTKNIQYF. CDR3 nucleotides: TGCGCCAGCAGCCAAGACCCCGGGACGACAGGGACCAAAAACATTCAGTACTTC.

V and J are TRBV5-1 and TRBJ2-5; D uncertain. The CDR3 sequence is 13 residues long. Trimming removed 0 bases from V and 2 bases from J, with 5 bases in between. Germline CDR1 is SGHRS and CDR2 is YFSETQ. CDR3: CASSLESQETQYF. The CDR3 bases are TGCGCCAGCAGCTTGGAAAGTCAAGAGACCCAGTACTTC.